Listed below are T cell receptor beta chains from one sample, sequenced in a study of circulating CD8 cells and anti-PD-1 response in melanoma. TCRdb used MiXCR to reprocess the reads, holding one entry per CDR3 protein. The repertoire consists of 350 to 400 distinct CDR3 sequences, with less than 8% occurring once and the leading ten covering around two fifths. The input for sequencing was CD8+ T cells from PBMCs, taken at baseline or after one month of anti-PD-1 therapy (not recorded which). The source is a human donor with melanoma. Each CDR3 is given with its conserved first and last residue.

cdr3_aa | v_call
CASSLKGGGSYNEQFF | TRBV4-3
CASTLTGPNNEQFF | TRBV27
CASRRTGPVEAFF | TRBV7-2
CASSFELESTDTQYF | TRBV27
CASAPGTHVVEQYF | TRBV9
CASSQDQGGSNTEAFF | TRBV4-1
CASSITPSGNTEAFF | TRBV19
CASSSPGDSYEQYF | TRBV7-6